The present entry profiles one T cell receptor beta chain with its context. It has no known antigen specificity. Per-base quality was not reported, and no clone a single base away is much larger than it. In the germline V gene, CDR1 corresponds to KGHSH and CDR2 to LQKENI. Its CDR3 holds 15 amino acids, cysteine through phenylalanine. Just the 45-base CDR3 DNA is kept, in frame starting at base 1. From V the trimming removes 3 bases and from J it removes 2 bases, while the gene matches leave 1 base of the junction unaccounted for. The sample comes from a study of blood T cell repertoires in COVID-19 (dated by TCRdb to 2020 to 2022). Background on the whole study: Samples covering the acute and convalescent phases of COVID-19 were provided by collaborators in the United States, Italy and Spain. The material from the prospective study consisted of cDNA or gDNA derived from T cells, B-cell-depleted T cells, or PBMCs. Subjects who had been exposed to COVID-19, were actively infected with it, or had recovered from it provided the deeply sampled blood TCRbeta repertoires that made up the dataset. The repertoires were made available in a free public database intended to serve as a resource for research on the immune response to SARS-CoV-2. The samples were drawn from two sources: the first 160 participants of the ongoing ImmuneRACE study, and 1,000 to 1,500 subjects contributed by 6 global collaborators. The sample metadata nearly always contained a de-identified subject ID, COVID-19 status, age in years and sex. Where available, HLA class I and class II types were taken from metadata supplied by the sample provider and were not determined by assay-based typing.

The investigation overall reported the following: The amount of clinical and demographic metadata varied by source and participant and was provided uncurated.

Whole blood was collected in K2EDTA tubes by collaborating institutions according to the institutions' own protocols. For TCRbeta analysis, collaborators shipped samples as frozen whole blood, isolated PBMCs, or DNA extracted from either of those sample types. The immunoSEQ Assay, a bias-controlled multiplex PCR, was used to amplify TCRbeta CDR3 regions from genomic DNA. On the study's bioinformatics: Nucleated cell counts per sample were estimated from amplification of reference gene primers within the assay. To quantify the absolute abundance of each unique TCRbeta CDR3 rearrangement, sequence reads were collapsed and filtered. Productive Simpson clonality was computed per sample as the square root of Simpson's diversity index over productive rearrangements. In TCRdb, the immuneACCESS table is reduced to in-frame sequences with V and J assigned. These tables do not hold every clone; where another copy was compared, an unresolved V gene accounts for under half, and the others remain unexplained. D and trimming come from the DNA, and the V and J calls and clone size come from that table. The sample table records about 39,000 clones; 85% to 90% of these occur just once. About 24% of the sample is in the top ten clones.

The receptor comes from a man in his fifties or sixties with active or convalescent COVID-19. The sequenced material came from peripheral blood. The rearranged segments are TRBV18 and TRBJ2-7, with TRBD2 matching 13 junction bases. The CDR3 region: CASSPGLAGTYEQYF. The DNA sequence follows: TGTGCCAGCTCACCGGGACTAGCGGGAACCTACGAGCAGTACTTC.